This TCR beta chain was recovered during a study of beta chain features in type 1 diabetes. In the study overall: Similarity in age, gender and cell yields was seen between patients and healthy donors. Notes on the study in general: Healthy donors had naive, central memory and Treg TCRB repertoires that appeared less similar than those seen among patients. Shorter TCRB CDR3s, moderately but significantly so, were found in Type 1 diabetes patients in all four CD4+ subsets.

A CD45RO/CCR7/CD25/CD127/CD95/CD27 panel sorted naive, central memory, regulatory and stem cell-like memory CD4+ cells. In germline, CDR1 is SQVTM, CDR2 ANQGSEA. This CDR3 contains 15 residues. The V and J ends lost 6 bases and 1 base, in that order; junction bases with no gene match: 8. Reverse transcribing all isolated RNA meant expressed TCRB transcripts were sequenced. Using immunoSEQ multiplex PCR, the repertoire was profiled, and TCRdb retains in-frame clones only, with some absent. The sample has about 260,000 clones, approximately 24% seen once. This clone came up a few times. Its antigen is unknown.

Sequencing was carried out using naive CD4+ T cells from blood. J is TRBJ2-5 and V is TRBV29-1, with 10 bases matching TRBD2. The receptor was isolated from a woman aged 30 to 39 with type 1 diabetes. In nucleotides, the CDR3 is TGCAGCGTCGACGGGACTAGCGCCCCCCAAGAGACCCAGTACTTC. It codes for CSVDGTSAPQETQYF.